This T cell receptor (beta chain) was identified during a study of control samples from healthy donors and cancer patients (dated by TCRdb to 2020 to 2022). Library prep was done by the immunoSEQ multiplex PCR assay. The table was pulled from immuneACCESS by TCRdb, which kept in-frame rearrangements only. Such tables lose some clones; where checked, under half of the loss comes from unresolved V genes, and the rest has no known cause. The sample profile shows 150,000 to 200,000 clones; 90% of them were found once. The ten largest account for roughly 1.3% of the sample. About this clone: No cognate antigen has been identified for it. There are no base qualities to consult, and no much larger clone falls within one base.

The TCR originated in a woman in her forties or fifties in good health. The sequencing sample was made of blood.

The nucleotide sequence reads TGTGCCAGCAGCCCCGGGGGAGAAGGCGGGGAGCTGTTTTTT. Its translation is CASSPGGEGGELFF. The chain couples TRBV27 to TRBJ2-2, with TRBD2 as a weak D call on 6 bases. From a lookup of the germline V gene (reference sequence), CDR1 and CDR2 are MNHEY and SMNVEV. The junction carries 15 bases between V and J, which are trimmed by 6 bases and 7 bases respectively. The CDR3 sequence holds 14 residues, the cysteine and phenylalanine included. The retained sequence is limited to the CDR3, 42 bases, with the frame set at the first base.